This T cell receptor (beta chain) was identified during a study of vaccination effects on CD4 cells after COVID-19 (dated by TCRdb to between 2022 and 2023). As for the study more broadly: In the ViraFEST assay, PBMC were stimulated with viral peptide pools, and antigen-specific CD4+ T cell clonotypes were then identified by expansion using TCR sequencing. Two doses of either the BNT162b2 or the mRNA-1273 mRNA SARS-CoV-2 vaccine were administered to participants. Pre-vaccine samples from a couple of convalescent patients were drawn 16 days and one week before the first dose, 142 and 148 days after COVID-19 diagnosis. Some 1.9 million PBMC per well were cultured with 8.5 to 10 ug/ml peptides in IMDM containing about 5% human AB serum, approximately 10 IU/ml IL-2 and gentamicin. The study compared SARS-CoV-2 spike-specific CD4+ TCR repertoires before and after mRNA vaccination in COVID-19 convalescent patients and infection-naive vaccine recipients. A total of 10 COVID-19 convalescent patients and a few SARS-CoV-2-naive healthy vaccine recipients were included in the full study. Cultures from other donors in the study were sequenced with the Oncomine TCR Beta short-read assay on an Illumina iSeq 100. What the research found in general, with its limitations: Clones induced by infection and clones induced by vaccination both contracted markedly at late timepoints after vaccination, which fits with T cell responses waning over time. Limitations of the study were the small number of convalescent patients and the absence of early post-infection timepoints. For convalescent patients, new clones induced by the vaccine made up most of the post-vaccine spike-reactive repertoire, and these new clones were largely distinct from the clones induced by infection.

Germline trimming amounts to 0 bases on V and 0 bases on J, with 6 as the count of junction bases outside the gene matches. Looking up the germline V gene yields CDR1 SGHDT and CDR2 YYEEEE. The CDR3 sequence holds 18 residues, the cysteine and phenylalanine included. The only DNA kept is the CDR3, 54 bases in frame from the first base. Library preparation employed the immunoSEQ multiplex PCR assay. DNA from the cultured, isolated CD4+ T cells was subjected to TCR beta CDR3 sequencing. The authors' analysis ran thus. Non-productive TCR sequences were discarded, and reads were trimmed to the CDR3 region, with only CDR3s of 7 or more amino acids retained. Antigen-specific clonotypes were identified using the MANAFEST web app by comparison of expansion in peptide wells against reference cultures. To be called positive, a clone needed expansion at FDR<0.05 compared with the reference and with all other wells, an odds ratio greater than 5, and a frequency greater than 0.1% in two replicate wells. Cross-reactive clonotypes were defined as significantly expanded in SARS-CoV-2 spike wells and in at least one common cold coronavirus spike condition. CDR3 similarity was assessed by Levenshtein distance with the stringdist R package, and unrooted trees were built with ape in R 3.6.1. The table was pulled from immuneACCESS by TCRdb, which kept in-frame rearrangements only. Such tables lose some clones; where checked, under half of the loss comes from unresolved V genes, and the rest has no known cause. Clone size and the V and J calls come from that table; the DNA yielded D and trimming. In all, the sample holds 45,000 or so clones, and around 70% of those were seen once. Of the sample, 8.5% to 10% is held by the ten largest clones.

After around eleven days of culture, CD4+ T cells were isolated with the EasySep CD4+ T cell isolation kit. Convalescent patients had PCR-confirmed SARS-CoV-2 infection between March and December 2020, before Alpha, Beta and Delta variants emerged in the United States. Half of the culture medium was replaced with fresh IL-2-containing medium on days 3 and 7. Unless noted otherwise, every peptide stimulation condition was grown in triplicate wells. PBMC were separated from whole blood using Ficoll-Paque Plus gradient centrifugation and were then either cryopreserved at -140C or used fresh. Genomic DNA was extracted from cultured CD4+ T cells with the QIAamp micro DNA kit. This clone is a singleton in its sample. No antigen is known for it. Nothing much larger sits one base from this clone, and base qualities are not available.

Sequencing was performed on CD4+ T cells from PBMCs cultured without peptide, taken before COVID-19 vaccination. In this chain, TRBV5-6 is recombined with TRBJ2-6; 7 central bases correspond to TRBD1. This TCR came from a human donor who had a prior SARS-CoV-2 infection. In nucleotides, the sequence is TGTGCCAGCAGCTTGGTGGGGACAGTGATCTCTGGGGCCAACGTCCTGACTTTC. Translated, this gives CASSLVGTVISGANVLTF.